This section outlines one T cell receptor beta chain sequence together with its context. Its cognate antigen has yet to be identified. No quality values exist for individual bases; no much larger clone is one base distant. Libraries were prepared through the immunoSEQ multiplex PCR assay. For TCR sequencing, RNA was extracted from every sample and reverse transcribed into cDNA to serve as template. SuperScript III was used to make first-strand cDNA, primed with a 2:1 mix of oligo-dT and random hexamers. Amplification bias was assessed with a synthetic immune receptor repertoire, and residual bias was removed computationally. Under the source paper's analysis protocol: Raw reads were preprocessed for error removal, and CDR3 was defined according to IMGT conventions as running from the conserved cysteine to phenylalanine. Clonality was computed as 1 minus the Shannon entropy, with the entropy normalized by log2 of the number of productive unique TCRs. Whether scalp clones were CD4 or CD8 was inferred by matching scalp TCRbeta sequences against CD4 and CD8 repertoires sorted from blood. TCRdb mirrors the immuneACCESS table, restricted to in-frame sequences. Some clones are absent from its copies; in checked studies, under half trace to an unresolved V gene, and the reason for the others is unknown. Clonal size and the V and J genes are those of that table, whereas D and trimming came from the DNA. This sample is represented by about 200,000 clones; more than 50% of them were singletons. The top ten clonotypes cover 1% of the sample.

The CDR3 spans 13 residues, from the cysteine through the phenylalanine. Just CDR3 DNA is preserved here, 39 bases in frame from base 1. CDR1 ENHRY and CDR2 SYGVKD were looked up in the germline V gene. Between the V and J ends, shortened by 10 bases and 5 bases respectively, the junction contains 15 bases. The data originate from a study of CD8+ T cells in alopecia areata (dated 2018 in TCRdb). With regard to the full study: Treated patients were enrolled in an open-label pilot trial of oral tofacitinib at 5 to 10 mg twice daily for moderate-to-severe alopecia areata. Scalp clonality was compared across normal scalp (n=4), patchy alopecia areata scalp (n=8), and alopecia totalis/universalis scalp (n=8). TCRbeta CDR3 regions were amplified by immunoSEQ multiplex PCR using 35 Vbeta forward and 13 Jbeta reverse primers. Biopsies were taken from tofacitinib-treated patients at baseline and at 4 and 24 weeks of treatment, and a later scalp biopsy was taken in several of the tofacitinib-treated patients. The study used high-throughput TCRbeta sequencing to examine T cell clonal expansion in alopecia areata, in both the C3H/HeJ mouse model and human patients. Patients received tofacitinib for 6 to 18 months and were then followed off drug for 6 months to check for delayed response and recurrence. Human TCRbeta sequencing covered scalp tissue and sorted CD4+ and CD8+ peripheral blood T cells from patchy and totalis/universalis alopecia areata patients and healthy controls. RNA was obtained with the PAXgene miRNA kit for fixed scalp, the miRNeasy kit for PBMCs, and the RNeasy kit for mouse skin. The SALT score, which quantifies the percentage of affected scalp surface area, was used to measure disease severity in treated patients.

The time point label corresponds to: roughly 24 weeks on oral tofacitinib. Read against the paper, the sample's treatment or condition label means: oral pan-JAK inhibitor, 5-10 mg twice daily. Peripheral blood and lesional scalp punch biopsies were obtained from patients with alopecia areata. PBMCs were separated by density centrifugation and stained for CD3, CD4 and CD8, after which CD4+ and CD8+ T cells were sorted on a FACSAria. Broad study findings and their caveats: During tofacitinib treatment, many expanded lesional clones remained in scalp and blood, and this persistence may partly explain relapse after treatment is stopped. Tofacitinib significantly lowered scalp clonality and the number of expanded CD8+ clones among the top 100 scalp clones. Because the treated cohort was small and had just a single nonresponder, larger studies are needed to establish links between baseline CD8+ expansion and response. Higher clonality and more expanded CD8+ clones were observed in lesional scalp than in normal scalp, particularly in alopecia totalis/universalis, a finding suggestive of antigenic drive. Unlike mouse skin, which is dominated by gammadelta T cells, normal human skin has resident alphabeta T cells that are also sequenced, and this complicates analysis of the scalp TCR repertoire. Shared TCR sequences between patients were less evident than in mice, which may be partly attributable to HLA diversity in the patient population.

This sequence uses TRBV10-3 and TRBJ1-5, with TRBD1 as a weak D call on 5 bases. The specimen comprised CD4+ T cells sorted from blood, sampled at week 24, from a patient treated with tofacitinib. The clonotype originates from a human donor with alopecia areata. Here the CDR3 is given as CATLEGTHQPQHF. The DNA sequence follows: TGTGCCACCTTGGAGGGGACTCATCAGCCCCAGCATTTT.